A single sample is the source of the 22 T cell receptor beta chains below, sequenced in a study of blood T cell repertoires in COVID-19. Some clones are missing from TCRdb's copy, which holds only in-frame ones; the method was immunoSEQ multiplex PCR. The table has 200,000 to 250,000 clones, nearly 90% seen once. The sample was PBMCs or T cells enriched from blood (not recorded which). These receptors all come from a man aged 25 to 45 who had recovered from COVID-19.

This rearrangement joins TRBV12-3 or TRBV12-4 to TRBJ1-4, with 7 bases lining up with TRBD1. This CDR3 has 13 amino acids. After removal of 5 bases from V and 13 bases from J, the junction contained 10 bases not matched to a gene. This chain's CDR3 is CASSPTRQGLLFF. CDR3 nucleotides: TGTGCCAGCAGTCCCACCCGACAGGGCCTACTGTTTTTT.

The J gene is TRBJ2-3, the V gene TRBV20-1, with 14 bases aligning to TRBD2. V lost 3 bases, J lost 4 bases, and 3 bases stayed unmatched. CDR1 is DFQATT and CDR2 is SNEGSKA in the germline V gene (reference sequence). The CDR3 sequence is 15 residues long. Here the CDR3 reads CSASGTSGSPDTQYF. The CDR3 DNA reads TGCAGTGCTAGTGGGACTAGCGGGAGTCCAGATACGCAGTATTTT.

The J gene is TRBJ2-1, the V gene TRBV5-1, with 10 nucleotides matching TRBD2. The length of the CDR3 is 15 residues. The germline gives CDR1 SGHRS, CDR2 YFSETQ. V was pared by 2 bases and J by 9 bases, with 8 bases of the junction left unmatched. The CDR3 DNA follows: TGCGCCAGCAGCTTTTCTCTAGCGGGAGTGGGTGAGCAGTTCTTC. It yields the protein CASSFSLAGVGEQFF.

This clone was seen a handful of times. The chain joins TRBV28 to TRBJ2-7, with D perhaps matching TRBD2 (6 bases). The V gene lost 5 bases and the J gene lost 3 bases, with 14 bases spanning the gap. CDR3 length: 14 residues. Germline CDR1 is MDHEN and CDR2 is SYDVKM. The CDR3 sequence is CASSPGLAIYEQYF. The CDR3 region has the DNA TGTGCCAGCAGTCCGGGGCTAGCGATCTACGAGCAGTACTTC.

The rearrangement uses TRBV27 and TRBJ2-2, with 8 bases identical to TRBD2. Looked up from germline, CDR1 is MNHEY and CDR2 is SMNVEV (reference sequence). The CDR3 has 18 amino acids. V gave up 6 bases and J gave up 4 bases; unmatched junction bases: 16. As DNA, the CDR3 is TGTGCCAGCAGGGGGCTGGGGACCAGACTAGCGCGCACCGGGGAGCTGTTTTTT. Protein: CASRGLGTRLARTGELFF.

The V and J genes are TRBV4-2 and TRBJ2-6, with D uncertain. The ends were cut back, 4 bases at V and 3 bases at J, with 7 bases in the middle. The CDR3 is 14 amino acids. From germline, CDR1 is LGHNA and CDR2 YNFKEQ. The CDR3 is CASSLAVGANVLTF. CDR3 nucleotide sequence: TGTGCCAGCAGCCTCGCGGTTGGGGCCAACGTCCTGACTTTC.

The chain combines TRBV28 with TRBJ2-3; 10 bases align to TRBD2. The CDR3 consists of 16 residues. Unmatched junction bases numbered 6, after V lost 5 bases and J lost 1 base. Germline CDR1 is MDHEN and CDR2 is SYDVKM. CDR3 sequence reads: CASSDSGTSGTDTQYF. For the CDR3, the DNA is TGTGCCAGCAGTGATTCTGGGACTAGCGGCACAGATACGCAGTATTTT.

This chain joins TRBV3-1 (or the pseudogene TRBV3-2) and TRBJ1-5, with D unclear. Deletions cut 1 base from V and 2 bases from J, with 6 bases between. CDR1 LGHDT and CDR2 YNNKEL come from the germline V gene (reference sequence). This CDR3 contains 14 residues. The CDR3 spells CASSQGVGNQPQHF. DNA for the CDR3: TGTGCCAGCAGCCAAGGCGTCGGCAATCAGCCCCAGCATTTT.

The chain has TRBV12-3 or TRBV12-4 and TRBJ2-7; D perhaps matches TRBD1 (6 bases). V was trimmed by 3 bases and J by 4 bases, leaving 10 bases between them. The CDR3 loop spans 13 amino acids. CDR3 nucleotides: TGTGCCAGCAGTTTTAGGCAGGGGTACGAGCAGTACTTC. As protein: CASSFRQGYEQYF.

The table lists this clone with a count of one. V and J are TRBV7-2 and TRBJ1-1; 9 bases are a match to TRBD1. Losses at the gene ends were 6 bases for V and 4 bases for J; bases not matched to a gene: 6. The CDR3 loop spans 14 amino acids. CDR1 is SGHTA and CDR2 is FQGNSA in the germline V gene. For the CDR3, the DNA is TGTGCCAGCAGTCTACAGGGGGCGAGCACTGAAGCTTTCTTT. It specifies CASSLQGASTEAFF.

The chain links TRBV2 to TRBJ1-1, with TRBD1 matching 11 bases. This CDR3 spans 14 amino acids. V trimming: 6 bases; J trimming: 7 bases; junction bases outside the gene matches: 7. Germline CDR1 is SNHLY and CDR2 is FYNNEI. CDR3 residues: CASRGDRGFVEAFF. The CDR3 bases are TGTGCCAGCAGGGGGGACAGGGGGTTCGTTGAAGCTTTCTTT.

This clone was seen only once. The rearrangement links TRBV5-1 to TRBJ2-6; D is unresolved. V dropped 1 base and J dropped 0 bases, with 11 bases sitting between them. The germline CDR1 and CDR2 sequences are SGHRS and YFSETQ. This CDR3 has 17 amino acids. This CDR3 reads CASSLPITISGANVLTF. The CDR3 DNA reads as TGCGCCAGCAGCTTGCCCATCACTATCTCTGGGGCCAACGTCCTGACTTTC.

This clone was recorded once. The rearrangement links TRBV30 to TRBJ1-5, with TRBD1 as a possible D gene (6 bases). CDR3 length equals 12 residues. The V gene's germline CDR1 is GTSNPN and CDR2 SVGIG (reference sequence). The germline V and J ends were trimmed by 1 base and 11 bases, with 12 bases remaining between them. The CDR3 DNA reads TGTGCCTGGAGTGGGGGAGGGGGAGCCCAGCATTTT. It specifies CAWSGGGGAQHF.

This clone occurred once. This chain connects TRBV24-1 to TRBJ2-1; tentative D call: TRBD2 (6 bases). From germline, CDR1 is KGHDR and CDR2 SFDVKD. V was cut by 2 bases and J by 9 bases, with 7 bases left in between. The length of the CDR3 is 12 residues. CDR3 DNA: TGTGCCACCAGTGATTCGGGAGTTGAGCAGTTCTTC. This codes for CATSDSGVEQFF.

DNA of the CDR3: TGCAGCGTTGTTTGGGGAGGGGTTCAAGAGACCCAGTACTTC. The encoded protein is CSVVWGGVQETQYF. V and J are TRBV29-1 and TRBJ2-5; 7 bases are shared with TRBD2. V lost 4 bases and J lost 2; bases outside the gene matches: 7. The CDR3 totals 14 residues. Germline CDR1 is SQVTM and CDR2 is ANQGSEA.

This clone was observed a few times. The J gene is TRBJ2-1, the V gene TRBV10-2, with D possibly matching TRBD2 (5 bases). Between the trimmed V and J ends, which lost 8 bases and 9 bases, there was a span of 17 bases. There are 13 residues in the CDR3. The germline V gene encodes CDR1 WSHSY and CDR2 SAAADI. The CDR3 here is CASLLTSGTEQFF. For the CDR3, the DNA is TGCGCCAGCCTCCTCACTAGTGGAACTGAGCAGTTCTTC.

V and J are TRBV29-1 and TRBJ2-2, with 13 bases fitting TRBD2. This CDR3 has 16 residues. V trimming: 7 bases; J trimming: 3 bases; junction bases outside the gene matches: 8. Germline-derived CDR1 and CDR2 are SQVTM and ANQGSEA. CDR3 nucleotides: TGCAGCGCCCTCACGGGACTAGCGGGACACACCGGGGAGCTGTTTTTT. It yields the protein CSALTGLAGHTGELFF.

The CDR3 DNA is TGTGCCAGCAGTTTCACAGGGGGCCACGAGCAGTACTTC. Amino acid sequence: CASSFTGGHEQYF. The chain couples TRBV12-3 or TRBV12-4 to TRBJ2-7; 9 bases are a match to TRBD1. Trimming took 3 bases from V and 5 from J; bases not matched to a gene: 2. There are 13 residues in the CDR3.

The chain joins TRBV6-6 to TRBJ1-2; 7 bases are shared with TRBD1. The V gene's germline CDR1 is MNHNY and CDR2 SVGAGI (reference sequence). The CDR3 sequence is 15 residues long. V was pared by 5 bases and J by 4 bases, with 10 bases of the junction left unmatched. Here the CDR3 reads CASSSGQAISYGYTF. DNA of the CDR3: TGTGCCAGCAGTAGCGGACAGGCAATCTCCTATGGCTACACCTTC.

This CDR3 reads CASSEGTSGYQETQYF. CDR3 in DNA: TGCGCCAGCAGTGAGGGGACTAGCGGATACCAAGAGACCCAGTACTTC. This sequence joins TRBV10-1 and TRBJ2-5; TRBD2 aligns across 11 bases. CDR1 is WNHNN, CDR2 SYGVQD, per germline (reference sequence). This CDR3 has 16 amino acids. V lost 2 bases and J lost 0; bases outside the gene matches: 2.

The chain uses TRBV15 and TRBJ2-7; 10 bases are a match to TRBD2. J was trimmed by 6 bases and V by 1 base; bases with no gene match: 9. Germline V gives CDR1 LNHNV, CDR2 YYDKDF (reference sequence). This CDR3 is 16 amino acids long. The CDR3 DNA follows: TGTGCCACCAGCAGAGCTGGCCTAGCGGGAGATGGCGAGCAGTACTTC. This gives the protein CATSRAGLAGDGEQYF. Looking up the rest from reference TRBV15 and TRBJ2-7 gives the full variable domain: DAMVIQNPRYQVTQFGKPVTLSCSQTLNHNVMYWYQQKSSQAPKLLFHYYDKDFNNEADTPDNFQSRRPNTSFCFLDIRSPGLGDTAMYLCATSRAGLAGDGEQYFGPGTRLTVT.

The chain recombines TRBV6-1 with TRBJ1-2; 11 nucleotides align to TRBD1. The germline V gene encodes CDR1 MNHNS and CDR2 SASEGT. The CDR3 has 16 amino acids. V trimming: 4 bases; J trimming: 4 bases; junction bases outside the gene matches: 8. CDR3 nucleotide sequence: TGTGCCAGCAGTGCCGGGACAGGGGGGAGCGGCTATGGCTACACCTTC. It is translated as CASSAGTGGSGYGYTF.